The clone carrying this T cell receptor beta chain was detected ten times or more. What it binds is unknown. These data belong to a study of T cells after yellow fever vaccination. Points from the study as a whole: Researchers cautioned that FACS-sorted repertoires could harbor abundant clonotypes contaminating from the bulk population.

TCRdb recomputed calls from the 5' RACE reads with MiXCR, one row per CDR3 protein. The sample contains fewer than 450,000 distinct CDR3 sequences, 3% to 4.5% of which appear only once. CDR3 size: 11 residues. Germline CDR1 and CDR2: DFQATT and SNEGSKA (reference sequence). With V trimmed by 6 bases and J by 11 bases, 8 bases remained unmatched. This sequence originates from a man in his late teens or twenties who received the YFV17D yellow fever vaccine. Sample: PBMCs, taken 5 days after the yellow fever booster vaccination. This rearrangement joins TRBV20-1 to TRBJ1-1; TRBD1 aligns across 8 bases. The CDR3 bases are TGCAGTGCCGTCGGACAGGGCATGGCTTTCTTT. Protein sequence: CSAVGQGMAFF.